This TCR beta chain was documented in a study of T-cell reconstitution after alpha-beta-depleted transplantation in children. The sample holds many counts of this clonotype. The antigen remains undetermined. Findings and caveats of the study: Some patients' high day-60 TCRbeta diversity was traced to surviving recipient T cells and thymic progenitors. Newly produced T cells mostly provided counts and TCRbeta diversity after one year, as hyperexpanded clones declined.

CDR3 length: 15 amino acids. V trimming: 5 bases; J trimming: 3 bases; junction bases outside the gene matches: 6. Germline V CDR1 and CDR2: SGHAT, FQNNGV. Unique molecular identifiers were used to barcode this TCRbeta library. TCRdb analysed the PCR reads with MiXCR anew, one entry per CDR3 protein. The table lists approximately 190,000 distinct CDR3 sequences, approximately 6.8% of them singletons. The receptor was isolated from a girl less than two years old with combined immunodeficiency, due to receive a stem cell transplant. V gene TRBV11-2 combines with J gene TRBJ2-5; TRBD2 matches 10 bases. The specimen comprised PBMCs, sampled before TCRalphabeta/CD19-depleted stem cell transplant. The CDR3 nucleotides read TGTGCCAGCAGCCACGGGACTAGCGTGGAAGAGACCCAGTACTTC. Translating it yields CASSHGTSVEETQYF.